Listed here is a single TCR beta chain. The antigen is undetermined. The entry originates in a study of PD-1 blockade in mismatch repair-deficient tumors. Overall study context: All were previously treated, progressing patients with around eleven mismatch repair-deficient cancer types.

Generated by immunoSEQ multiplex PCR, the TCRdb table keeps only in-frame clones and is missing some. The sample lists 85,000 to 130,000 clones; 82% were seen once. The study's findings and limits: Tumor-resident clones, often absent from pretreatment blood, expanded after pembrolizumab and then contracted.

Mismatch repair deficiency was confirmed in all patients, by PCR or immunohistochemistry. TCRs were sequenced from a few patients responding to pembrolizumab. The clonotype originates from an adult with mismatch repair-deficient cancer. Sequencing used peripheral blood, obtained approximately 35 weeks after starting pembrolizumab.

Here the CDR3 DNA reads TGTGCCAGTAGTATAGATCCGACAGGGCTTGGGGCCAACGTCCTGACTTTC. It specifies CASSIDPTGLGANVLTF. V usage is TRBV19 and J usage is TRBJ2-6; 7 bases align to TRBD1. The CDR3 has 17 residues. The germline gives CDR1 LNHDA, CDR2 SQIVND (reference sequence). The junction had 5 bases not matched to a gene; V was cut back by 0 bases and J by 3 bases.